What follows are 22 T cell receptor beta chains derived from one specimen sequenced in a study of CD8 T cells in ankylosing spondylitis. Whole-study results and caveats: What seemed typical of ankylosing spondylitis blood was a TCR beta motif built from about 8 highly homologous variants.

For these TCRs, the target antigens are not known. TCRdb analysed the 5' RACE reads with MiXCR anew, one entry per CDR3 protein. Of hundreds of thousands of distinct CDR3 sequences detected, 15% to 20% appear once; the ten largest clones hold over 1%. Sequencing input: blood, either unsorted or a sorted T cell fraction (not recorded which). Source of these receptors: a male donor with ankylosing spondylitis.

The CDR3 sequence is CASFNLGGSDGYTF. In nucleotides, the CDR3 is TGTGCCAGCTTCAACCTGGGGGGGTCGGATGGCTACACCTTC. V gene TRBV21-1 combines with J gene TRBJ1-2; the table's D call of TRBD1 was not tested on the DNA. TRBV21-1 is annotated as a pseudogene. This CDR3 region has 14 residues.

This chain uses TRBV12-3 or TRBV12-4 with TRBJ1-4; no clear D gene. The length of the CDR3 is 15 residues. The germline V and J ends were trimmed by 6 bases and 0 bases, with 11 bases remaining between them. The CDR3 bases are TGTGCCAGCAGCCCCCGGGCTGCAACTAATGAAAAACTGTTTTTT. Its protein is CASSPRAATNEKLFF.

The chain combines TRBV5-1 with TRBJ2-2; D may be TRBD1 or TRBD2 (5 bases each). The germline CDR1 and CDR2 sequences are SGHRS and YFSETQ. The V end was cut by 2 bases, the J end by 4 bases, with 12 bases between. The length of the CDR3 is 15 residues. The CDR3 sequence: CASSLPGTSTGELFF. CDR3 DNA sequence: TGCGCCAGCAGCTTACCCGGGACCTCCACCGGGGAGCTGTTTTTT.

The table lists this clonotype with many counts. The genes are TRBV12-3 or TRBV12-4 and TRBJ2-3, with D possibly matching TRBD2 (6 bases). The CDR3 length is 12 residues. With 5 bases removed from V and 8 bases from J, the gap between germline ends came to 11 bases. The CDR3 coding sequence is TGTGCCAGCAGTATCGCCGGGAGTACGCAGTATTTT. Amino acids: CASSIAGSTQYF.

The chain is built from TRBV29-1 and TRBJ2-3; TRBD1 agrees at 10 bases. With V trimmed by 6 bases and J by 10 bases, 7 bases remained unmatched. CDR3 length: 12 residues. Germline V lookup: CDR1 SQVTM, CDR2 ANQGSEA. For the CDR3, the DNA is TGCAGCGTCGGACAGGGGGGAGTGGCGCAGTATTTT. It yields the protein CSVGQGGVAQYF.

This clonotype came up many times. CDR3 coding DNA: TGCAGCGTTGGGGACGGGGAGGAGACCCAGTACTTC. Amino acids: CSVGDGEETQYF. The rearrangement links TRBV29-1 to TRBJ2-5, with D perhaps TRBD1 or TRBD2 (5 bases each). V dropped 4 bases and J dropped 5 bases, with 11 bases sitting between them. The germline V gene has CDR1 SQVTM and CDR2 ANQGSEA. The CDR3 is made up of 12 amino acids.

This clonotype was observed a single time. The rearrangement joins TRBV6-5 to TRBJ2-3; D unresolved. This CDR3 spans 15 amino acids. V dropped 3 bases and J dropped 2 bases, with 12 bases sitting between them. Germline lookup yields CDR1 MNHEY and CDR2 SVGAGI. The CDR3 DNA sequence: TGTGCCAGCAGTTATTCCGACCTCTACACAGATACGCAGTATTTT. It codes for CASSYSDLYTDTQYF.

The chain employs TRBV27 and TRBJ2-1, with no clear D. Trimming took off 5 bases at V and 1 base at J, with 15 bases between the two ends. Germline CDR1 reads MNHEY; CDR2 reads SMNVEV (reference sequence). There are 16 residues in the CDR3. CDR3 sequence reads: CASSHFRRLSYNEQFF. The CDR3 DNA sequence: TGTGCCAGCAGTCATTTCCGGCGCCTGTCCTACAATGAGCAGTTCTTC.

The chain couples TRBV6-1 to TRBJ1-5, with a tentative D call TRBD1 (6 bases). Germline V gene sequence: CDR1 MNHNS, CDR2 SASEGT. CDR3 length equals 17 residues. Trimming left V 0 bases short and J 2 bases short, with 14 bases between. The CDR3 loop is CASSEAGRGLGNQPQHF. The CDR3 DNA reads as TGTGCCAGCAGTGAAGCGGGGCGGGGGCTAGGCAATCAGCCCCAGCATTTT.

V gene TRBV19 combines with J gene TRBJ1-1; weak D call: TRBD1 (5 bases). The CDR3 runs 16 residues. The germline V gene encodes CDR1 LNHDA and CDR2 SQIVND (reference sequence). Trimming stripped 1 base from V and 7 bases from J, with 19 bases between. The CDR3 loop reads CASSIVRGPKPNEAFF. The CDR3 DNA reads as TGTGCCAGTAGTATAGTTCGGGGACCCAAGCCTAATGAAGCTTTCTTT. Complete variable domain (other parts from reference TRBV19 and TRBJ1-1): DGGITQSPKYLFRKEGQNVTLSCEQNLNHDAMYWYRQDPGQGLRLIYYSQIVNDFQKGDIAEGYSVSREKKESFPLTVTSAQKNPTAFYLCASSIVRGPKPNEAFFGQGTRLTVV.

This clonotype was seen at least ten times. The CDR3 DNA follows: TGTGCCAGCAGCTTAAGCCCCAGGGGACTAGCGGAGTACAATGAGCAGTTCTTC. Amino acids: CASSLSPRGLAEYNEQFF. The V and J genes are TRBV7-3 and TRBJ2-1; 11 positions match TRBD2. Germline CDR1 SGHTA, CDR2 FQGTGA. The ends lost 1 base at V and 4 bases at J; junction bases unmatched: 9. CDR3 length: 18 residues.

The CDR3: CASSLVGTPANYGYTF. The CDR3 DNA reads as TGTGCCAGCAGTTTAGTCGGGACGCCAGCTAACTATGGCTACACCTTC. J is TRBJ1-2 and V is TRBV12-3 or TRBV12-4; the D gene is possibly TRBD1 (5 bases). Trimming shortened V by 1 base and J by 0 bases, and 12 bases separated the two germline ends. The CDR3 has 16 residues.

The chain has TRBV5-1 and TRBJ2-2; D remains ambiguous. The CDR3 has 16 residues. V lost 4 bases and J lost 4, with 17 bases in between. Germline V CDR1 and CDR2: SGHRS, YFSETQ. In DNA form, the CDR3 reads TGCGCCAGCAGCGTGAGCGCGACAAGGACCACCGGGGAGCTGTTTTTT. It is translated as CASSVSATRTTGELFF.

This clonotype has only one observation. The chain links TRBV5-5 to TRBJ2-3; 9 bases line up with TRBD1. The germline gives CDR1 SGHKS, CDR2 YYEKEE (reference sequence). After removal of 4 bases from V and 3 bases from J, the junction contained 9 bases not matched to a gene. The CDR3 is 16 amino acids. The CDR3 DNA is TGTGCCAGCAGCCAGAGACAGGGGGTGAGGACAGATACGCAGTATTTT. It translates to CASSQRQGVRTDTQYF.

This clonotype was found many times. V and J are TRBV7-2 and TRBJ2-5; TRBD2 is a possible D gene (8 bases). Between the trimmed V and J ends, which lost 1 base and 4 bases, there was a span of 19 bases. From germline, CDR1 is SGHTA and CDR2 FQGNSA. The CDR3 runs 17 residues. The CDR3 bases are TGTGCCAGCAGCTTAGTGGGGACAGCGGGAGCACTAGAGACCCAGTACTTC. Its translation is CASSLVGTAGALETQYF.

This clonotype occurred many times. V usage is TRBV12-3 or TRBV12-4 and J usage is TRBJ2-1; no definite D call. The CDR3 runs 15 residues. Trimming took off 4 bases at V and 2 bases at J, with 12 bases between the two ends. CDR3: CASSSDSKPYNEQFF. CDR3 coding DNA: TGTGCCAGCAGTTCAGATAGCAAACCCTACAATGAGCAGTTCTTC.

This chain joins TRBV6-5 and TRBJ2-7; the D gene is possibly TRBD2 (5 bases). V lost 0 bases, J lost 5 bases, and 14 bases lay in between. CDR1 and CDR2 (germline): MNHEY, SVGAGI. The CDR3 totals 15 residues. DNA for the CDR3: TGTGCCAGCAGTTACTCGAGCGGCTTTCAAAACGAGCAGTACTTC. Its protein product is CASSYSSGFQNEQYF.

In this sample, this clonotype turned up a few times. The rearrangement joins TRBV12-3 or TRBV12-4 to TRBJ1-4, with 7 nucleotides matching TRBD1. V was clipped by 6 bases and J by 6 bases; unmatched bases: 7. This CDR3 has 14 amino acids. This chain's CDR3 is CASSLTGTDEKLFF. As DNA, the CDR3 is TGTGCCAGCAGCCTGACAGGGACAGATGAAAAACTGTTTTTT.

This clonotype was picked up a small number of times. CDR3 residues: CSVKDRGLDEAFF. Written as DNA, the CDR3 is TGCAGTGTCAAGGACAGGGGGCTCGATGAAGCTTTCTTT. The chain links TRBV20-1 to TRBJ1-1, with 11 bases that match TRBD1. The V gene's germline CDR1 is DFQATT and CDR2 SNEGSKA (reference sequence). CDR3 length equals 13 residues. Germline trimming cut 7 bases from V and 7 bases from J; bases unmatched to any gene: 8.

This clonotype was counted between two and nine times. The chain couples TRBV30 to TRBJ2-1, with D perhaps TRBD1 (5 bases). The V end was cut by 0 bases, the J end by 4 bases, with 13 bases between. The CDR3 runs 15 residues. Germline lookup yields CDR1 GTSNPN and CDR2 SVGIG (reference sequence). The CDR3 spells CAWSVRDRQYNEQFF. In DNA, the CDR3 is TGTGCCTGGAGTGTACGAGACAGACAATACAATGAGCAGTTCTTC.

V usage is TRBV5-5 and J usage is TRBJ2-1; D is possibly TRBD1 (6 bases). Trimming took 4 bases from V and 6 from J, leaving 26 bases between them. Germline lookup yields CDR1 SGHKS and CDR2 YYEKEE (reference sequence). The CDR3 is made up of 18 amino acids. CDR3 nucleotide sequence: TGTGCCAGCAGCGCGAATCCGGGACACGGTTGGGTTGGCAATGAGCAGTTCTTC. Translated, it gives CASSANPGHGWVGNEQFF.

The chain couples TRBV29-1 to TRBJ2-7; tentative D call: TRBD2 (5 bases). Germline CDR1 SQVTM, CDR2 ANQGSEA. Between the trimmed V and J ends, which lost 3 bases and 6 bases, there was a span of 24 bases. This CDR3 contains 16 residues. In nucleotides, the CDR3 is TGCAGCGTTGAGGACGCCCGGGCATCCGGCCGGGGCGAGCAGTACTTC. Its protein is CSVEDARASGRGEQYF.